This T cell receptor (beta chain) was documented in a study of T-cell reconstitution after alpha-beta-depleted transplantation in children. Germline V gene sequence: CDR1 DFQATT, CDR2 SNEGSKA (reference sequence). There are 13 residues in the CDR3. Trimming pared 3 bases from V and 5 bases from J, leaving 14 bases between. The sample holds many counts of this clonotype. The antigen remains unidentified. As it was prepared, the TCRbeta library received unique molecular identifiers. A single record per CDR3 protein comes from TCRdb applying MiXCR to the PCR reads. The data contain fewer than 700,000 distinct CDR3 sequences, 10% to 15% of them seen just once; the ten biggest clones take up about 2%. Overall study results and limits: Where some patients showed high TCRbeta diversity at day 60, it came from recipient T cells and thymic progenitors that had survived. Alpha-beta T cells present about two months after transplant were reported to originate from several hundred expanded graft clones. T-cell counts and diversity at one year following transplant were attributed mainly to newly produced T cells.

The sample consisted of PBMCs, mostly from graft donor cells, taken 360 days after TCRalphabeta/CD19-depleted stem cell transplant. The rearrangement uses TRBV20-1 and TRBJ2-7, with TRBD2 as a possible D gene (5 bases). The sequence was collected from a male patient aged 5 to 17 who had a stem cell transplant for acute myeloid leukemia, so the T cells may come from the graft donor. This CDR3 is CSARAPGIDEQYF. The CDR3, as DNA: TGCAGTGCTAGGGCGCCGGGGATCGACGAGCAGTACTTC.